The sequence of this TCR beta chain was determined in a study of control samples from healthy donors and cancer patients (dated by TCRdb to 2018 to 2021). Libraries were prepared through the immunoSEQ multiplex PCR assay. TCRdb re-hosts the immuneACCESS table, in-frame sequences only. Its copies lack some clones; in the studies checked, an unresolved V gene accounts for under half of them, and the cause for the rest is not known. The sample profile shows tens of thousands of clones; roughly 90% of them were found once. Jointly, the top ten make up approximately 40% of the sample. Note on this clone: The antigen it binds to is not known. No quality values exist for individual bases; no much larger clone is one base distant.

Specimen: PBMCs. The source of this sequence is a man over 45 with head and neck cancer.

The DNA reads as follows: TGTGCCAGCAGCAGAAAAGCGGGAGGGCCCCCAGATACGCAGTATTTT. Its coded protein is CASSRKAGGPPDTQYF. Recombination joined TRBV11-2 with TRBJ2-3; the central 10 bases match TRBD2. The junction shows trimming of 5 bases on V and 4 bases on J, and the gene matches do not reach 9 bases of it. The CDR3, from cysteine to phenylalanine, totals 16 residues. Of all the DNA, just the CDR3 is kept, 48 bases in frame from base 1. CDR1 SGHAT and CDR2 FQNNGV were looked up in the germline V gene. Reference TRBV11-2 and TRBJ2-3 proteins supply the regions before and after the CDR3; the full variable domain is: EAGVAQSPRYKIIEKRQSVAFWCNPISGHATLYWYQQILGQGPKLLIQFQNNGVVDDSQLPKDRFSAERLKGVDSTLKIQPAKLEDSAVYLCASSRKAGGPPDTQYFGPGTRLTVL.